This entry concerns a single T cell receptor beta chain. The antigen is not known. The length of the CDR3 is 18 residues. Trimming at V came to 4 bases and at J to 0 bases, leaving 9 bases not matched to a gene. CDR1 and CDR2 from the germline V gene are SEHNR and FQNEAQ (reference sequence). Generated by immunoSEQ multiplex PCR, the TCRdb table keeps only in-frame clones and is missing some. The profile covers about 93,000 clones, with 90% to 95% appearing a single time and approximately 2.5% taken by the ten largest. This sample stems from a study of OX40 agonist ivuxolimab in advanced cancers. Study results and limitations: Expanded clones tended on average to be more numerous among CD8+ T cells than CD4+.

The gene calls are TRBV7-9 and TRBJ2-1, with 10 bases that match TRBD2. The sample consisted of CD4+ or CD8+ T cells sorted from blood, taken in a trial of the OX40 agonist ivuxolimab. The clonotype comes from an adult with an advanced solid tumor such as melanoma, head and neck, liver or kidney cancer. CDR3 in amino acids: CASSSPLTSGSSYNEQFF. In DNA form, the CDR3 reads TGTGCCAGCAGCTCGCCCTTGACTAGCGGGTCCTCCTACAATGAGCAGTTCTTC.